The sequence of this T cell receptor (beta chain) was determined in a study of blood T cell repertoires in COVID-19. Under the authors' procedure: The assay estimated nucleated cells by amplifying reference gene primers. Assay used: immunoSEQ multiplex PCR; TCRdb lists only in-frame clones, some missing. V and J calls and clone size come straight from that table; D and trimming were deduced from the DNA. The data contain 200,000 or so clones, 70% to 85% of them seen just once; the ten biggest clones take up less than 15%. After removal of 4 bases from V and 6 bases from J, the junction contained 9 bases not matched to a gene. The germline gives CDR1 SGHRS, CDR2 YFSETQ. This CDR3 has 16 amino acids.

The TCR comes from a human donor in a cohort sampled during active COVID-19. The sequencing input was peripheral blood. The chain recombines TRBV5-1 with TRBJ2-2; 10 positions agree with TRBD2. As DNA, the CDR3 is TGCGCCAGCAGCCTCCGAGCGGGAGGGTATCCCGGGGAGCTGTTTTTT. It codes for CASSLRAGGYPGELFF.